The 3 T cell receptor beta chains below were found in one sample sequenced in a study of blood T cell repertoires in COVID-19. TCRdb's table, derived via immunoSEQ multiplex PCR, lists solely in-frame clones and lacks some. This sample yields under 65,000 clones, of which 81% are seen a single time; over 4.5% belongs to the top ten. The specimen sequenced was peripheral blood. The source of these receptors is a woman between 55 and 75 years old with acute or convalescent COVID-19.

This chain connects TRBV15 to TRBJ2-7, with 11 bases lining up with TRBD2. Germline CDR1 reads LNHNV; CDR2 reads YYDKDF (reference sequence). The CDR3 is 17 residues long. V lost 0 bases, J lost 3 bases, and 7 bases stayed unmatched. The CDR3 nucleotides read TGTGCCACCAGCAGAGATCTGTTGGGACTAGCGGACTACGAGCAGTACTTC. This encodes CATSRDLLGLADYEQYF.

V and J are TRBV7-8 and TRBJ2-1, with 8 bases fitting TRBD2. Germline CDR1 reads SGHVS; CDR2 reads FQNEAQ. The CDR3 covers 16 residues. The V and J ends lost 6 bases and 9 bases, in that order; junction bases with no gene match: 16. The CDR3 loop reads CASSRRASGLASEQFF. Written as DNA, the CDR3 is TGTGCCAGCAGTCGCCGGGCTAGCGGGCTTGCCAGTGAGCAGTTCTTC.

V gene TRBV30 combines with J gene TRBJ2-7; 8 bases are shared with TRBD1. The CDR3 is 16 amino acids. Unmatched junction bases numbered 13, after V lost 3 bases and J lost 3 bases. CDR1 and CDR2 (germline): GTSNPN, SVGIG (reference sequence). DNA of the CDR3: TGTGCCTGGAGACATAAGGGGCAGGGGGCGCTCTACGAGCAGTACTTC. It is translated as CAWRHKGQGALYEQYF.